This T cell receptor (beta chain) originates from a study of technical replicates of blood from a handful of donors. This CDR3 region has 14 residues. The V gene lost 0 bases and the J gene lost 2 bases, with 8 bases spanning the gap. CDR1 and CDR2 (germline): SGHRS, YFSETQ. The repertoire was sequenced with immunoSEQ multiplex PCR; TCRdb's copy has only in-frame clones and lacks some. The data show around 70,000 clones, 85% to 95% seen once. The V call is TRBV5-1, the J call TRBJ2-5, with D possibly TRBD1 on 5 matching bases. Sequencing was carried out using T cells isolated from PBMCs. The sequence was obtained from a human donor in good health. This chain's CDR3 is CASSLGRGQETQYF. CDR3 in DNA: TGCGCCAGCAGCTTGGGTAGGGGTCAAGAGACCCAGTACTTC.